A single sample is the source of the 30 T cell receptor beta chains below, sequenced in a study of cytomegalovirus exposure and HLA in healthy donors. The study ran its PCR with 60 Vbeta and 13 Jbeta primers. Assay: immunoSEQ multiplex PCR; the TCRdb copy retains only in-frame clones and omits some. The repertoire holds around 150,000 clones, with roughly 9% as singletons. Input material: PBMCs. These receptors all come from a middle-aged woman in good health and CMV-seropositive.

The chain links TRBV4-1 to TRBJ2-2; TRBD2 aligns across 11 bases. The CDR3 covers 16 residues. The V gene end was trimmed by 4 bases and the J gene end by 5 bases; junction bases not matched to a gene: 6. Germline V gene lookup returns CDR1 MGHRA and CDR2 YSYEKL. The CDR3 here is CASSLAGGPWTGELFF. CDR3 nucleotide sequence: TGCGCCAGCAGCCTAGCGGGGGGGCCTTGGACCGGGGAGCTGTTTTTT.

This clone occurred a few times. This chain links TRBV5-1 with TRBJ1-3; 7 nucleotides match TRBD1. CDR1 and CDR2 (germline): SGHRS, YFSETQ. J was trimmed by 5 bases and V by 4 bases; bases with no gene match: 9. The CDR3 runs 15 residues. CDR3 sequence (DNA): TGCGCCAGCAGCCCGGACAGGAACAGGCGAAACACCATATATTTT. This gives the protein CASSPDRNRRNTIYF.

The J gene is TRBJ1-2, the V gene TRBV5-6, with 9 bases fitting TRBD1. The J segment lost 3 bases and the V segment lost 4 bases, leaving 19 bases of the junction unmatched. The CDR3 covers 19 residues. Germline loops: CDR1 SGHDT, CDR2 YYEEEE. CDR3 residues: CASSPRGVGQGVWDYGYTF. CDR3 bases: TGTGCCAGCAGCCCTCGGGGAGTGGGACAGGGAGTATGGGACTATGGCTACACCTTC.

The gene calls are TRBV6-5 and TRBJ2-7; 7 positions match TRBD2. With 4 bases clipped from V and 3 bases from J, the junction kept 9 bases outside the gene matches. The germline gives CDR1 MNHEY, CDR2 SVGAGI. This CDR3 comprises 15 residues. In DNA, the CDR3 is TGTGCCAGCAGTTCCTCTAGTGGGGGGGACTACGAGCAGTACTTC. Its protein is CASSSSSGGDYEQYF.

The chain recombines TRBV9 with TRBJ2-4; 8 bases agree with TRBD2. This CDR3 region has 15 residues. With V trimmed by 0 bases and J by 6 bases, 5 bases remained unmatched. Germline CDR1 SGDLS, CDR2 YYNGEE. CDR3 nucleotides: TGTGCCAGCAGCGTAGCGGGGGGGGCTGGAAACATTCAGTACTTC. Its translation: CASSVAGGAGNIQYF.

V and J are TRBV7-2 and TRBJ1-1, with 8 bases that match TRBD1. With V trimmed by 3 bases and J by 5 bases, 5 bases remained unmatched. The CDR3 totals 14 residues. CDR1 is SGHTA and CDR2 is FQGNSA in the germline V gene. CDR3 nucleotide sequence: TGTGCCAGCAGCTTCAACAGGGGGAATACTGAAGCTTTCTTT. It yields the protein CASSFNRGNTEAFF.

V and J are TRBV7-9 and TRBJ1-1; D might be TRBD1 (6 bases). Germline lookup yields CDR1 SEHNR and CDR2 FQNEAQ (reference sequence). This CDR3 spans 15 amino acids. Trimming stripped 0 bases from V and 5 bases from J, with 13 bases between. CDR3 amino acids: CASSLANTGLTEAFF. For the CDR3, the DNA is TGTGCCAGCAGCTTAGCGAATACAGGGTTAACTGAAGCTTTCTTT.

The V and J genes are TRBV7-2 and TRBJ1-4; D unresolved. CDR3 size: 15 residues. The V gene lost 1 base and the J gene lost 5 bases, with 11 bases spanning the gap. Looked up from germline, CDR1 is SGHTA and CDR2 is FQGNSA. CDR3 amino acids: CASSLVGRLNEKLFF. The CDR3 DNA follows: TGTGCCAGCAGCTTAGTTGGCAGACTCAATGAAAAACTGTTTTTT.

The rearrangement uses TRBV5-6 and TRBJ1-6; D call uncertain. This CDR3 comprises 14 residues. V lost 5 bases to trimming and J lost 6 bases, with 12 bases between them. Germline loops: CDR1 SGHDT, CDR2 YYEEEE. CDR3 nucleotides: TGTGCCAGCAGTATGGGAGACATTAATTCACCCCTCCACTTT. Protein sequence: CASSMGDINSPLHF.

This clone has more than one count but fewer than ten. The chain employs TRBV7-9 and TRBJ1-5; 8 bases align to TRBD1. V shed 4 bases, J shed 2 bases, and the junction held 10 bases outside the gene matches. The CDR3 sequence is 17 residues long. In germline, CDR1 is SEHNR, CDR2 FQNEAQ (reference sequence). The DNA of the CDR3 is TGTGCCAGCAGCTACTCGACAGGGGTCGGCGGCAATCAGCCCCAGCATTTT. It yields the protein CASSYSTGVGGNQPQHF.

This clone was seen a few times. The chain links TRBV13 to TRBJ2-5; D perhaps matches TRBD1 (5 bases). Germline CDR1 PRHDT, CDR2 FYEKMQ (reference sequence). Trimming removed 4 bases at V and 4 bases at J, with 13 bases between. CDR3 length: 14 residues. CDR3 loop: CASSSYGASETQYF. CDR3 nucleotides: TGTGCCAGCAGCTCCTATGGGGCTTCAGAGACCCAGTACTTC.

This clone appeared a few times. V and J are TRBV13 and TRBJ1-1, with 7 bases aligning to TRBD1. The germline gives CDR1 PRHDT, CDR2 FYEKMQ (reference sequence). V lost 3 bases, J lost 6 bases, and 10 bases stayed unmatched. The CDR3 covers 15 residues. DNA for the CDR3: TGTGCCAGCAGCTTTTTGGGGAGACAGGGCTCTGAAGCTTTCTTT. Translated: CASSFLGRQGSEAFF.

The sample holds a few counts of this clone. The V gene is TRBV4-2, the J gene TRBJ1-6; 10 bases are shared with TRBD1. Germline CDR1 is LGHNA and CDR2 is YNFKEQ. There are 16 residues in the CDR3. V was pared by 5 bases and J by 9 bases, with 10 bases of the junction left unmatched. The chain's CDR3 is CASSERPGTGVSPLHF. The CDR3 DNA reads TGTGCCAGCAGCGAACGCCCCGGGACAGGGGTTTCACCCCTCCACTTT.

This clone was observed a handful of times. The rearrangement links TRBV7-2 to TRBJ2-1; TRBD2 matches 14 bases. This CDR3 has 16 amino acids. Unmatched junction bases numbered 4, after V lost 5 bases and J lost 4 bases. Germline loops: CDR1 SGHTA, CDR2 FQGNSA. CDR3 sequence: CASSPRTSGGYNEQFF. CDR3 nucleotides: TGTGCCAGCAGCCCCCGGACTAGCGGGGGGTACAATGAGCAGTTCTTC.

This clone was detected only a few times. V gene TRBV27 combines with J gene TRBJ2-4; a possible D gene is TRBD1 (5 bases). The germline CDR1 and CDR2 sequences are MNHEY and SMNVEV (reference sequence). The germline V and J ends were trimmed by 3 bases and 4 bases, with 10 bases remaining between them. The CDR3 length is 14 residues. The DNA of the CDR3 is TGTGCCAGCAGTTTGAGGACACCTAAAAACATTCAGTACTTC. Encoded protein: CASSLRTPKNIQYF.

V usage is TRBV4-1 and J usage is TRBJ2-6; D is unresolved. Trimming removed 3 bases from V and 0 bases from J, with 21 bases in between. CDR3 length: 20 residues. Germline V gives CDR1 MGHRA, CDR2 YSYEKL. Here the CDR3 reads CASSHRAEYSINSGANVLTF. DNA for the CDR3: TGCGCCAGCAGCCACCGAGCCGAGTATTCCATTAACTCTGGGGCCAACGTCCTGACTTTC.

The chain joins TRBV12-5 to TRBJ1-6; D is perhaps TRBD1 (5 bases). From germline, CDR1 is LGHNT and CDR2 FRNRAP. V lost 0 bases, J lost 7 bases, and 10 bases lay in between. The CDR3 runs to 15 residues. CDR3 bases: TGTGCTAGTGGTTTGGTAGTAGGGGTCAATTCACCCCTCCACTTT. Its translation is CASGLVVGVNSPLHF.

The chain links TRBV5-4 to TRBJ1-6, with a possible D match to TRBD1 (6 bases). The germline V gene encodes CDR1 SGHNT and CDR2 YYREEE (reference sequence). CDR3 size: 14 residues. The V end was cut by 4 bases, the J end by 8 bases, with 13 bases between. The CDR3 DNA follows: TGTGCCAGCAGCGTAGACAGGAGCGATTCACCCCTCCACTTT. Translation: CASSVDRSDSPLHF.

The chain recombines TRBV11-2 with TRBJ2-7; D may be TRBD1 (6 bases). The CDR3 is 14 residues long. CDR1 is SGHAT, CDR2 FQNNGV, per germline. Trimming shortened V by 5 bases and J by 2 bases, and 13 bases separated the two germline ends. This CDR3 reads CASSLVWDTYEQYF. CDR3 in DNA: TGTGCCAGCAGCCTCGTCTGGGACACCTACGAGCAGTACTTC.

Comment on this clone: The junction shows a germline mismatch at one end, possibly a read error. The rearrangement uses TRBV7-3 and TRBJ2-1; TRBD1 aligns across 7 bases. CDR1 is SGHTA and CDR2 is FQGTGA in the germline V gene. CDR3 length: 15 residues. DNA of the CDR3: TGTGCCAGCAGCGTAACGGGACAGAGCTACAATGAGCAGTTCTTC. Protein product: CASSVTGQSYNEQFF.

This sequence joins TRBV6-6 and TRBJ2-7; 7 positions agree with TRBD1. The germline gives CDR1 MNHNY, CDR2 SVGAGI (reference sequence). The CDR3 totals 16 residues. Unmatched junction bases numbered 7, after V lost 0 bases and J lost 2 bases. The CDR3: CASSYSTRQGPYEQYF. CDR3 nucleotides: TGTGCCAGCAGTTACTCGACCAGACAGGGTCCCTACGAGCAGTACTTC.

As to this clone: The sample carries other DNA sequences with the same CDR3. CDR3 sequence reads: CASSEQGYEQYF. In nucleotides, the CDR3 is TGTGCCAGCAGTGAGCAGGGATACGAGCAGTACTTC. This rearrangement joins TRBV6-1 to TRBJ2-7, with a weak D call TRBD1 (5 bases). This CDR3 spans 12 amino acids. The V and J ends lost 3 bases and 4 bases respectively, with 7 bases between them. In germline, CDR1 is MNHNS, CDR2 SASEGT.

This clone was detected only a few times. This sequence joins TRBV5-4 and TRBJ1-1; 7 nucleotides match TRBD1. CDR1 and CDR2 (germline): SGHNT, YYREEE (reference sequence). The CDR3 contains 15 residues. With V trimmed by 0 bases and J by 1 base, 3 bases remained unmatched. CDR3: CASSLDRGQNTEAFF. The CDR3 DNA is TGTGCCAGCAGCTTGGACAGGGGCCAGAACACTGAAGCTTTCTTT.

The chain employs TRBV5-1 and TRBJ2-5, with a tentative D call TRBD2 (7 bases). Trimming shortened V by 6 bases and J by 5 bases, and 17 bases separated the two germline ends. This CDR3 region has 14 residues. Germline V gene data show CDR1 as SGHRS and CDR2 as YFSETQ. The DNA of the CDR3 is TGCGCCAGCATGTCAAGGGGGGGTTTGGAGACCCAGTACTTC. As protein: CASMSRGGLETQYF.

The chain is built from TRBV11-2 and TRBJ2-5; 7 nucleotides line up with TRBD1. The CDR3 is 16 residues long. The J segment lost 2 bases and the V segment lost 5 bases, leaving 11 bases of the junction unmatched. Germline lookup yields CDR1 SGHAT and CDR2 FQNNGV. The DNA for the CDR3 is TGTGCCAGCAGCCCGACCTGGGGACAGTCACAAGAGACCCAGTACTTC. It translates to CASSPTWGQSQETQYF.

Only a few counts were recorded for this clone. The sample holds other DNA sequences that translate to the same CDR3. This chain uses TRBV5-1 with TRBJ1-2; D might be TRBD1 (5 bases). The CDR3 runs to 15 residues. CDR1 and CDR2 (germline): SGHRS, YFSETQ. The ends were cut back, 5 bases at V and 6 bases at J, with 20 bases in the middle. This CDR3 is CASRAGQGFSDGYTF. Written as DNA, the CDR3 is TGCGCCAGCAGGGCGGGGCAGGGATTTTCGGATGGCTACACCTTC.

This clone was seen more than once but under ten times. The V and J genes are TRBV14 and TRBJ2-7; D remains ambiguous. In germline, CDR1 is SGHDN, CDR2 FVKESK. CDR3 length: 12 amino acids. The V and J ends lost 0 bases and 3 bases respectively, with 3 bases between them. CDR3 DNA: TGTGCCAGCAGCCAAGACAGCTACGAGCAGTACTTC. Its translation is CASSQDSYEQYF.

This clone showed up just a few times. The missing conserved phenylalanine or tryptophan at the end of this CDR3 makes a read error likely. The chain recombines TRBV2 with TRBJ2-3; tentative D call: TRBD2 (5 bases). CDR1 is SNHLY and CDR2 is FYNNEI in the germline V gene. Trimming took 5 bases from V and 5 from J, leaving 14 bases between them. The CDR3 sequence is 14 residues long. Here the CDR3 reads CASSRNTRGDTQYV. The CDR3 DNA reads TGTGCCAGCAGTAGGAATACCCGGGGAGATACGCAGTATGTT.

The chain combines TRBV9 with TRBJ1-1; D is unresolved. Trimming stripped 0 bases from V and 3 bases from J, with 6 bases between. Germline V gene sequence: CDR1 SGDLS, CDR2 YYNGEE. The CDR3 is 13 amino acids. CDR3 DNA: TGTGCCAGCAGCGTAGGGTCGGACACTGAAGCTTTCTTT. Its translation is CASSVGSDTEAFF.

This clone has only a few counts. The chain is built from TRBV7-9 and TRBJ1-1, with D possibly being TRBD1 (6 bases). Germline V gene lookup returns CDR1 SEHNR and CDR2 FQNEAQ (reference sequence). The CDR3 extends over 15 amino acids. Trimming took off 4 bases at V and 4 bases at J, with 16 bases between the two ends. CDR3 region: CASSSATGGRTEAFF. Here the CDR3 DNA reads TGTGCCAGCAGCTCGGCGACAGGTGGACGCACTGAAGCTTTCTTT.